This T cell receptor beta chain is from a study of T cell changes during pregnancy in multiple sclerosis. The table came from immunoSEQ multiplex PCR; TCRdb's copy has only in-frame clones and leaves some out. Here the sample spans about 50,000 clones, over 80% being singletons. V was pared by 4 bases and J by 7 bases, with 11 bases of the junction left unmatched. Germline CDR1 reads SGHDT; CDR2 reads YYEEEE. This CDR3 spans 16 amino acids. Here the sequenced sample was CD8+ T cells from peripheral blood mononuclear cells, taken after pregnancy. The sequence came from a female donor with multiple sclerosis, enrolled in a pregnancy study. The V gene is TRBV5-6, the J gene TRBJ1-6; TRBD1 matches 7 bases. CDR3 amino acids: CASSLDREMVNSPLHF. Written as DNA, the CDR3 is TGTGCCAGCAGCCTAGACAGGGAGATGGTCAATTCACCCCTCCACTTT.